This TCR beta chain was observed in a study of tumor-infiltrating lymphocytes in primary liver carcinoma. The overall study: Tumors measured 4.2 to 10 cm and were stage T1-T3 N0M0.

With a constant-region primer, TCR beta cDNA was made from 450 to 550 ng of total RNA. Libraries covering TCR beta were generated through three nested multiplex PCR rounds (using a slightly modified ARM-PCR). Researchers ran the first two PCR rounds for roughly 10 cycles each with TRBV1-TRBV30 forward primers and a C-beta reverse primer. TCRdb redid the calling of the multiplex PCR reads with MiXCR, one entry per CDR3 protein. The sample has 150,000 to 200,000 distinct CDR3 sequences, around 85% seen once; the top ten hold about a sixth. Bulk tissue was left unsorted, and RNA and DNA were co-extracted from 20-30 mg of it. Per the germline V gene, CDR1 is SGDLS and CDR2 is YYNGEE. The CDR3 length is 13 residues. Deletions cut 4 bases from V and 8 bases from J, with 13 bases between.

The sequenced sample consisted of tumor tissue from primary liver carcinoma. The origin of this receptor is a man aged 35-49 years with primary liver carcinoma and hepatitis B virus infection. This chain joins TRBV9 and TRBJ2-1; D gene uncertain. CDR3 bases: TGTGCCAGCAGCCCAGTCGCGGAAGATGAGCAGTTCTTC. As protein: CASSPVAEDEQFF.